This TCR beta chain came from a study of blood T cell repertoires in COVID-19. The overall study: Spain, Italy and the United States supplied samples that represented acute and convalescent COVID-19. Sample material is recorded as cDNA or gDNA derived from T cells, B-cell-depleted T cells, or PBMCs.

This clone turned up a few times. Under the authors' procedure: Reference gene primer amplification gave nucleated cell count estimates. Clones were sequenced by immunoSEQ multiplex PCR, and TCRdb holds only the in-frame ones, with some missing. D and trimming were read from the DNA, whereas the V and J calls and clone size are those reported in that table. This repertoire shows about 110,000 clones, approximately 85% found once; its top ten account for 7% to 9.5%. The CDR3 runs 13 residues. The germline CDR1 and CDR2 sequences are SEHNR and FQNEAQ (reference sequence). V lost 8 bases and J lost 6; bases outside the gene matches: 6.

Sequencing was carried out using peripheral blood. The chain links TRBV7-9 to TRBJ2-2, with 7 bases aligning to TRBD2. The clonotype originates from a man between 65 and 80 years old with acute or convalescent COVID-19. The CDR3: CASPGGSAGELFF. Written as DNA, the CDR3 is TGTGCCAGCCCGGGAGGTTCGGCCGGGGAGCTGTTTTTT.